The clone carrying this T cell receptor (beta chain) appeared a single time. The data were taken from a study of OX40 agonist ivuxolimab in advanced cancers. Repertoires were generated with immunoSEQ multiplex PCR, while TCRdb's copy carries only in-frame clones and drops some. This sample has 20,000 to 25,000 clones, with about 85% found just once. The V and J ends lost 5 bases and 4 bases, in that order; junction bases with no gene match: 6. CDR3 length: 15 residues. CDR1 and CDR2 (germline): MDHEN, SYDVKM. The clonotype was recovered from an adult with an advanced solid tumor such as melanoma, head and neck, liver or kidney cancer. V is TRBV28 and J is TRBJ2-3, with 10 positions matching TRBD2. Sequencing was performed on CD4+ or CD8+ T cells sorted from blood, taken in a trial of the OX40 agonist ivuxolimab. CDR3 sequence (DNA): TGTGCCAGCAGTATCAGCGGGGGGGTGGCAGATACGCAGTATTTT. This sequence encodes CASSISGGVADTQYF.